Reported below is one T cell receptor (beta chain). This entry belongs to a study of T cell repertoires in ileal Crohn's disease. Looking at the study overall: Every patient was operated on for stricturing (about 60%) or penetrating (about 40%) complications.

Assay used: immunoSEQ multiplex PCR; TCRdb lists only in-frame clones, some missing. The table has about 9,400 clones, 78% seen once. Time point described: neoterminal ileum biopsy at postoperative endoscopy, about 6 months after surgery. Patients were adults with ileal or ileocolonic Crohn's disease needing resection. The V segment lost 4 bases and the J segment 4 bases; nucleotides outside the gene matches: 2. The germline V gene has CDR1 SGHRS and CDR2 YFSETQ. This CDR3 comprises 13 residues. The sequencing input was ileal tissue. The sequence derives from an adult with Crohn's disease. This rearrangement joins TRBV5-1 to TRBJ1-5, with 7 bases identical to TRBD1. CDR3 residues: CASSRGPNQPQHF. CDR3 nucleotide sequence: TGCGCCAGCAGCAGGGGGCCGAATCAGCCCCAGCATTTT.